The rows below give T cell receptor beta chains drawn from one sample of a study of blood T cell repertoires in COVID-19. Profiling relied on immunoSEQ multiplex PCR, and the TCRdb table lists in-frame clones only, not all of them. The sample lists about 240,000 clones; 85% to 90% were seen once. The sample was PBMCs or T cells enriched from blood (not recorded which). These receptors were collected from a man aged 35 to 55 who had recovered from COVID-19. The CDR3 runs from the conserved cysteine through the conserved F or W. A D gene is named only where the DNA matches it firmly. Only part of the rows carry a size: once, few, many, or a class if the clone is expanded.

D: -
J: TRBJ2-3
V: TRBV6-5
size: -
DNA: TGTGCCAGCAGTTACTCAGGGACTAGCACAGATACGCAGTATTTT
CDR3: CASSYSGTSTDTQYF

D: -
J: TRBJ2-3
V: TRBV7-3
size: -
DNA: TGTGCCAGCAGCTTATTTAACACAGATACGCAGTATTTT
CDR3: CASSLFNTDTQYF

D: -
J: TRBJ1-1
V: TRBV29-1
size: -
DNA: TGCAGCGCAAACCAGGGGAACACTGAAGCTTTCTTT
CDR3: CSANQGNTEAFF

D: TRBD1
J: TRBJ2-4
V: TRBV5-1
size: once
DNA: TGCGCCAGCAGACAGGACAGGGCAGCCGCAAACATTCAGTACTTC
CDR3: CASRQDRAAANIQYF

D: TRBD1
J: TRBJ1-4
V: TRBV15
size: -
DNA: TGTGCCACCAGCAAAGAGGGGGCGGCTAATGAAAAACTGTTTTTT
CDR3: CATSKEGAANEKLFF

D: TRBD2
J: TRBJ2-2
V: TRBV15
size: -
DNA: TGTGCCACCAGCGAACGCACTTTAGCGGGAGGGAACACCGGGGAGCTGTTTTTT
CDR3: CATSERTLAGGNTGELFF

D: -
J: TRBJ1-6
V: TRBV7-3
size: -
DNA: TGTGCCAGCAGCTTACCAAATTCACCCCTCCACTTT
CDR3: CASSLPNSPLHF

D: TRBD1
J: TRBJ1-1
V: TRBV7-9
size: -
DNA: TGTGCCAGCAGCTCCTCAGGGACAGATCGTGAAGCTTTCTTT
CDR3: CASSSSGTDREAFF

D: TRBD2
J: TRBJ2-2
V: TRBV4-2
size: -
DNA: TGTGCCAGCAGCCTGATGCTAGCGGGCGAGTGGGAGCTGTTTTTT
CDR3: CASSLMLAGEWELFF

D: TRBD1
J: TRBJ1-2
V: TRBV9
size: once
DNA: TGTGCCAGCAGCGTAGGCCTTCGGGAGGGGGCGTACTATGGCTACACCTTC
CDR3: CASSVGLREGAYYGYTF

D: -
J: TRBJ1-5
V: TRBV10-3
size: -
DNA: TGTGCCATCAGTGAGGGGGTTAGCGGCAATCAGCCCCAGCATTTT
CDR3: CAISEGVSGNQPQHF

D: TRBD1
J: TRBJ1-1
V: TRBV5-1
size: -
DNA: TGCGCCAGCAGCTTGGGTTATCAGGGGGCTTGGAAAGCTTTCTTT
CDR3: CASSLGYQGAWKAFF

D: -
J: TRBJ2-5
V: TRBV18
size: -
DNA: TGTGCCAGCTCTACGACAGACCAAGAGACCCAGTACTTC
CDR3: CASSTTDQETQYF

D: TRBD1
J: TRBJ2-7
V: TRBV5-1
size: once
DNA: TGCGCCAGCAGCCCGCAGGGGGCAAGGACGATTTACGAGCAGTACTTC
CDR3: CASSPQGARTIYEQYF

D: TRBD2
J: TRBJ2-3
V: TRBV5-4
size: once
DNA: TGTGCCAGCAGCTTTCCCAGCGGGGCCTTGCCAGGCACAGATACGCAGTATTTT
CDR3: CASSFPSGALPGTDTQYF

D: TRBD1
J: TRBJ2-7
V: TRBV10-3
size: -
DNA: TGTGCCATCAGTGATATATCAGGGGGCAACTACGAGCAGTACTTC
CDR3: CAISDISGGNYEQYF

D: TRBD2
J: TRBJ2-3
V: TRBV4-2
size: -
DNA: TGTGCCAGCACCGTCCGGGCCCTTGGGAAGGGACTAGCGGGGGGACCAGATACGCAGTATTTT
CDR3: CASTVRALGKGLAGGPDTQYF

D: -
J: TRBJ1-3
V: TRBV9
size: once
DNA: TGTGCCAGCAGCGTGGGGTTCGGGACTAACTCTGGAAACACCATATATTTT
CDR3: CASSVGFGTNSGNTIYF

D: -
J: TRBJ2-7
V: TRBV10-2
size: -
DNA: TGCGCCAGCGTGACGGACAAAGCCTACGAGCAGTACTTC
CDR3: CASVTDKAYEQYF

D: TRBD2
J: TRBJ2-7
V: TRBV4-1
size: -
DNA: TGCGCCAGCAGCCCCTCCCCGGGACTAGCGGGATACGAGCAGTACTTC
CDR3: CASSPSPGLAGYEQYF